This T cell receptor beta chain emerged from a study of blood T cells in healthy people across ages. Alongside a J-beta primer mix, a sample-barcoded 5' primer served in a second PCR lasting roughly 6 to 12 cycles. Every cDNA molecule carried a tag from a template-switch adaptor bearing 12 random nucleotides. At least 3 million CDR3-containing paired-end reads were obtained per sample. TCRdb re-called the 5' RACE reads with MiXCR, one entry per CDR3 protein. The sample holds fewer than 2,000,000 distinct CDR3 sequences, about 32% seen once. This CDR3 has 15 residues. CDR1 is MNHEY and CDR2 is SMNVEV in the germline V gene (reference sequence). On this clonotype itself: Its specificity is unknown. A junction end diverges from the germline sequence, so it may reflect a read error.

Whole-study findings and limits: Diversity was higher, and naive CD4+ cells more numerous, in long-lived donors than in aged donors.

The chain couples TRBV27 to TRBJ2-4; TRBD1 matches at 7 bases. The better agreement between TRBJ2-7 and the DNA end casts doubt on the J call. The sequencing sample was made of blood. This TCR came from a woman aged 30 to 39 in good health. CDR3 in amino acids: CANSPAGGLSYEQYF. DNA for the CDR3: TGTGCCAACAGTCCCGCAGGGGGTTTATCCTACGAGCAGTACTTC.